Listed below are T cell receptor beta chains from one sample, sequenced in a study of shared clonotypes between healthy human individuals. Some clones are missing from TCRdb's copy, which holds only in-frame ones; the method was immunoSEQ multiplex PCR. Of some 790,000 clones in the sample, over 55% were seen once. Sequencing input: memory CD4+ T cells sorted from blood. The origin of the receptors is a woman aged 25 to 45 in good health. Each CDR3 is given with its conserved first and last residue. The D gene is left open where the match is weak. Only part of the rows carry a size: once, few, many, or a class if the clone is expanded.

d_call: TRBD1; v_call: TRBV5-4; clone_size: NA; j_call: TRBJ2-3; cdr3_aa: CASSLDDRGKTDTQYF; cdr3_nt: TGTGCCAGCAGCTTGGACGACAGGGGGAAAACAGATACGCAGTATTTT
d_call: TRBD2; v_call: TRBV5-1; clone_size: once; j_call: TRBJ2-2; cdr3_aa: CASSYKKTSGYTGELFF; cdr3_nt: TGCGCCAGCAGCTATAAAAAGACTAGCGGGTACACCGGGGAGCTGTTTTTT
d_call: TRBD1; v_call: TRBV5-4; clone_size: NA; j_call: TRBJ2-1; cdr3_aa: CASSGTGDNEQFF; cdr3_nt: TGTGCCAGCAGCGGGACAGGCGACAATGAGCAGTTCTTC
d_call: TRBD1; v_call: TRBV28; clone_size: NA; j_call: TRBJ2-5; cdr3_aa: CASSQGQEETQYF; cdr3_nt: TGTGCCAGCAGCCAGGGACAGGAAGAGACCCAGTACTTC
d_call: TRBD2; v_call: TRBV9; clone_size: many; j_call: TRBJ2-1; cdr3_aa: CASRPGLADNEQFF; cdr3_nt: TGTGCCAGCAGACCGGGACTAGCTGACAATGAGCAGTTCTTC
d_call: TRBD2; v_call: TRBV10-2; clone_size: NA; j_call: TRBJ2-4; cdr3_aa: CASSEWAGGYVLAKNIQYF; cdr3_nt: TGCGCCAGCAGTGAGTGGGCGGGAGGGTACGTCTTGGCCAAAAACATTCAGTACTTC
d_call: NA; v_call: TRBV2; clone_size: NA; j_call: TRBJ2-2; cdr3_aa: CASSGENTGELFF; cdr3_nt: TGTGCCAGCAGTGGAGAAAACACCGGGGAGCTGTTTTTT
d_call: TRBD1; v_call: TRBV7-9; clone_size: NA; j_call: TRBJ1-2; cdr3_aa: CASSPMGTGFGYTF; cdr3_nt: TGTGCCAGCAGCCCAATGGGGACAGGGTTCGGCTACACCTTC
d_call: NA; v_call: TRBV7-2; clone_size: NA; j_call: TRBJ1-5; cdr3_aa: CASSFGGPGIQPQHF; cdr3_nt: TGTGCCAGCAGCTTTGGGGGACCCGGCATCCAGCCCCAGCATTTT
d_call: TRBD2; v_call: TRBV5-4; clone_size: NA; j_call: TRBJ2-7; cdr3_aa: CASSPRTSGTGEQYF; cdr3_nt: TGTGCCAGCAGCCCGCGGACTAGCGGGACCGGGGAGCAGTACTTC
d_call: TRBD2; v_call: TRBV10-3; clone_size: NA; j_call: TRBJ2-3; cdr3_aa: CAIRPASGRDTDTQYF; cdr3_nt: TGTGCCATCCGGCCGGCTAGCGGGAGGGATACAGATACGCAGTATTTT
d_call: NA; v_call: TRBV7-8; clone_size: NA; j_call: TRBJ2-6; cdr3_aa: CASSLGTGNSGANVLTF; cdr3_nt: TGTGCCAGCAGCCTAGGTACGGGGAACTCTGGGGCCAACGTCCTGACTTTC
d_call: TRBD1; v_call: TRBV7-7; clone_size: NA; j_call: TRBJ2-3; cdr3_aa: CASSPGQGADTQYF; cdr3_nt: TGTGCCAGCAGCCCGGGACAGGGGGCAGATACGCAGTATTTT
d_call: TRBD1; v_call: TRBV5-1; clone_size: NA; j_call: TRBJ1-2; cdr3_aa: CASSSIDREGPYGYTF; cdr3_nt: TGCGCCAGCAGCTCCATTGACAGGGAAGGTCCCTATGGCTACACCTTC
d_call: NA; v_call: TRBV11-2; clone_size: NA; j_call: TRBJ1-2; cdr3_aa: CASSLPTLNRYGYTF; cdr3_nt: TGTGCCAGCAGCTTACCGACACTGAACCGCTATGGCTACACCTTC
d_call: NA; v_call: TRBV20-1; clone_size: few; j_call: TRBJ1-1; cdr3_aa: CSARTHLEAFF; cdr3_nt: TGCAGTGCTAGAACACACCTTGAAGCTTTCTTT
d_call: NA; v_call: TRBV28; clone_size: NA; j_call: TRBJ1-1; cdr3_aa: CASSTLGRNTEAFF; cdr3_nt: TGTGCCAGCAGTACCCTAGGCCGGAACACTGAAGCTTTCTTT
d_call: NA; v_call: TRBV19; clone_size: NA; j_call: TRBJ1-5; cdr3_aa: CASIEGAYSNQPQHF; cdr3_nt: TGTGCCAGTATTGAAGGGGCGTATAGCAATCAGCCCCAGCATTTT
d_call: NA; v_call: TRBV6-1; clone_size: few; j_call: TRBJ2-3; cdr3_aa: CASSGNRALTDTQYF; cdr3_nt: TGTGCCAGCAGTGGGAACAGGGCCCTAACAGATACGCAGTATTTT
d_call: NA; v_call: TRBV6-5; clone_size: NA; j_call: TRBJ2-7; cdr3_aa: CASSGGYEQYF; cdr3_nt: TGTGCCAGCAGCGGCGGCTACGAGCAGTACTTC
d_call: TRBD2; v_call: TRBV27; clone_size: few; j_call: TRBJ2-2; cdr3_aa: CASRPAGGNTGELFF; cdr3_nt: TGTGCCAGCAGGCCAGCGGGAGGGAACACCGGGGAGCTGTTTTTT
d_call: NA; v_call: TRBV5-5; clone_size: NA; j_call: TRBJ2-7; cdr3_aa: CASSLAGDSSYEQYF; cdr3_nt: TGTGCCAGCAGCTTGGCGGGGGACTCATCCTACGAGCAGTACTTC